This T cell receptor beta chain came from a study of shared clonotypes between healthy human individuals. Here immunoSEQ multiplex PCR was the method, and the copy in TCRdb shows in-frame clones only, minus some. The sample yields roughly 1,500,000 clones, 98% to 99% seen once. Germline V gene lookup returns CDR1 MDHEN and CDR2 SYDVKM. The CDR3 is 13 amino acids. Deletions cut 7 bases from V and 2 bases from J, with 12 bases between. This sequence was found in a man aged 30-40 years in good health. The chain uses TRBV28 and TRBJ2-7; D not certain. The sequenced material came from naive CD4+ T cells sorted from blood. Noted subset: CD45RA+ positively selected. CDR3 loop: CASMPSVAYEQYF. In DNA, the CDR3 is TGTGCCAGCATGCCAAGTGTCGCCTACGAGCAGTACTTC.